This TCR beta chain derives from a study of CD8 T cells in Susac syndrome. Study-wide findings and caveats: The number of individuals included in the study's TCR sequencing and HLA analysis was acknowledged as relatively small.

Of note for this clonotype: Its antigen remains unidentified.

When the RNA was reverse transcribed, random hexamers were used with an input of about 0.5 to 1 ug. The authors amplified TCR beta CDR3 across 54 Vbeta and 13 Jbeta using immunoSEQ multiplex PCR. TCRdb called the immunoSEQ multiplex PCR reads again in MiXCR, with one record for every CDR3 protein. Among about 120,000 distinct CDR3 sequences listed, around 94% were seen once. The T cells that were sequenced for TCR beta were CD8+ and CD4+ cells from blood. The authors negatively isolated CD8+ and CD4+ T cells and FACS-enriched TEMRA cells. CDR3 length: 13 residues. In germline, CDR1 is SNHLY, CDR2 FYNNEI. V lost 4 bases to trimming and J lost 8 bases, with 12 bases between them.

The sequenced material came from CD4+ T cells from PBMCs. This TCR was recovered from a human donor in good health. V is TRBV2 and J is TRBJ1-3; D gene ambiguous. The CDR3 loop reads CASSVFGVDTIYF. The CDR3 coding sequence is TGTGCCAGCAGTGTTTTCGGGGTAGACACCATATATTTT. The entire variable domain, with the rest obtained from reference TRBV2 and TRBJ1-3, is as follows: EPEVTQTPSHQVTQMGQEVILRCVPISNHLYFYWYRQILGQKVEFLVSFYNNEISEKSEIFDDQFSVERPDGSNFTLKIRSTKLEDSAMYFCASSVFGVDTIYFGEGSWLTVV.